This section outlines one TCR beta chain sequence together with its context. The input was approximately 500 ng total RNA; TCR beta cDNA was made from it with a constant-region primer. Modified slightly, ARM-PCR produced TCR beta libraries over three nested multiplex PCR rounds. TRBV1-TRBV30 forward primers paired with a C-beta reverse primer were used in the first two PCR rounds, which ran approximately 10 cycles each. MiXCR, run by TCRdb on the multiplex PCR reads, gives a single entry per CDR3 protein. The sample consists of some 320,000 distinct CDR3 sequences, around three fifths of them appearing once. Germline DNA was extracted too, while blood RNA derived from unsorted whole blood. The authors collected four milliliters of peripheral blood before surgery. This sample is drawn from a study of tumor-infiltrating lymphocytes in primary liver carcinoma. Study context: Surgical resection treated primary liver carcinoma in the patients. The patients included men and women who were aged 30 to 69 years.

CDR3 length: 18 residues. The germline V gene encodes CDR1 SGHAT and CDR2 FQNNGV. V dropped 5 bases and J dropped 3 bases, with 23 bases sitting between them. This chain joins TRBV11-2 and TRBJ2-1, with a weak D call TRBD2 (6 bases). This TCR came from a man in his forties with primary liver carcinoma and hepatitis B virus infection. Sequenced: peripheral blood. The CDR3 nucleotides read TGTGCCAGCAGCCAAGAATTATGGGGGAGGTTATTCTACAATGAGCAGTTCTTC. It yields the protein CASSQELWGRLFYNEQFF. Full variable domain (rest looked up from reference TRBV11-2 and TRBJ2-1): EAGVAQSPRYKIIEKRQSVAFWCNPISGHATLYWYQQILGQGPKLLIQFQNNGVVDDSQLPKDRFSAERLKGVDSTLKIQPAKLEDSAVYLCASSQELWGRLFYNEQFFGPGTRLTVL.